Shown below are 19 T cell receptor beta chains from a single sample sequenced in a study of regulatory T cells in long-lasting Graves disease. Time point defined: newly diagnosed GD, antithyroid drugs for less than 3 months. The TCR library was made from RNA that had been extracted from PBMCs in TRIzol. Both iRepertoire HTBI primers and Arm-PCR of CDR3 regions were used to build the TCR beta libraries. TCRdb re-analysed the multiplex PCR reads in MiXCR, keeping a single row per CDR3 protein. Of some 500,000 distinct CDR3 sequences listed, about 16% are singletons. These data also featured in a second study, about T cells in Graves' hyperthyroidism and ophthalmopathy.

This specimen consisted of peripheral blood mononuclear cells (PBMCs), obtained at new diagnosis, from a patient treated with antithyroid drugs. All receptors come from a woman aged 35-60 years with Graves disease.

This chain uses TRBV13 with TRBJ1-4; 9 nucleotides align to TRBD1. Germline V CDR1 and CDR2: PRHDT, FYEKMQ (reference sequence). This CDR3 contains 16 residues. The ends lost 1 base at V and 5 bases at J; junction bases unmatched: 5. CDR3 sequence reads: CASSLAGQGSNEKLFF. DNA for the CDR3: TGTGCCAGCAGCTTAGCGGGACAGGGTTCGAATGAAAAACTGTTTTTT.

This clonotype was picked up a small number of times. The gene calls are TRBV7-8 and TRBJ1-1; TRBD1 might be the D (5 bases). Germline V CDR1 and CDR2: SGHVS, FQNEAQ. V dropped 5 bases and J dropped 3 bases, with 10 bases sitting between them. The CDR3 covers 13 residues. CDR3: CASSAQGDTEAFF. Here the CDR3 DNA reads TGTGCCAGCAGCGCGCAAGGGGACACTGAAGCTTTCTTT. The full variable domain, rest sourced from reference TRBV7-8 and TRBJ1-1, is GAGVSQSPRYKVAKRGQDVALRCDPISGHVSLFWYQQALGQGPEFLTYFQNEAQLDKSGLPSDRFFAERPEGSVSTLKIQRTQQEDSAVYLCASSAQGDTEAFFGQGTRLTVV.

This rearrangement joins TRBV7-9 to TRBJ2-1; D might be TRBD1 (6 bases). Germline assignment: CDR1 SEHNR and CDR2 FQNEAQ (reference sequence). This CDR3 is 14 amino acids long. V shed 1 base and J shed 8 bases, with 12 bases lying between them. The CDR3 reads CASSLGGGWYEQFF. In nucleotides, the CDR3 is TGTGCCAGCAGCTTAGGAGGGGGATGGTATGAGCAGTTCTTC.

This clonotype was counted many times. The J gene is TRBJ1-3, the V gene TRBV2, with unresolved D. Germline CDR1 reads SNHLY; CDR2 reads FYNNEI. There are 11 residues in the CDR3. Deletions cut 8 bases from V and 2 bases from J, with 4 bases between. The CDR3 DNA reads as TGTGCCAGCGCGGCTGGAAACACCATATATTTT. This sequence encodes CASAAGNTIYF.

Ten or more counts support this clonotype. CDR3 bases: TGTGCCAGCAGTTTTGGGGGGGGGACAGGTATTGTCAGCAATCAGCCCCAGCATTTT. Protein sequence: CASSFGGGTGIVSNQPQHF. V is TRBV12-3 or TRBV12-4 and J is TRBJ1-5; 8 nucleotides match TRBD1. This CDR3 comprises 19 residues. The junction had 14 bases not matched to a gene; V was cut back by 3 bases and J by 1 base.

In its sample, this clonotype was seen a few times. The chain carries TRBV4-1 and TRBJ1-2, with D hard to call. This CDR3 region has 14 residues. Germline V CDR1 and CDR2: MGHRA, YSYEKL. V was pared by 1 base and J by 1 base, with 7 bases between. The CDR3 here is CASSQVPDNYGYTF. Here the CDR3 DNA reads TGCGCCAGCAGCCAAGTTCCAGATAACTATGGCTACACCTTC.

This clonotype was detected ten times or more. V is TRBV2 and J is TRBJ2-2, with D uncertain. Trimming removed 7 bases at V and 8 bases at J, with 11 bases between. The CDR3 is 12 amino acids. Looked up from germline, CDR1 is SNHLY and CDR2 is FYNNEI. The CDR3 DNA reads TGTGCCAGCAAGGTAGCTGGGGGGGAGCTGTTTTTT. Its protein is CASKVAGGELFF.

The gene calls are TRBV7-2 and TRBJ1-1; unclear D gene. Trimming stripped 1 base from V and 10 bases from J, with 16 bases between. Germline assignment: CDR1 SGHTA and CDR2 FQGNSA. The CDR3 contains 14 residues. CDR3 nucleotides: TGTGCCAGCAGCTTAGGGTTGCGGTCCCCCGGAGCTTTCTTT. Amino acid sequence: CASSLGLRSPGAFF. Drawing the rest from reference TRBV7-2 and TRBJ1-1, the complete variable domain is GAGVSQSPSNKVTEKGKDVELRCDPISGHTALYWYRQSLGQGLEFLIYFQGNSAPDKSGLPSDRFSAERTGGSVSTLTIQRTQQEDSAVYLCASSLGLRSPGAFFGQGTRLTVV.

The table lists this clonotype with many counts. J is TRBJ1-1 and V is TRBV6-5; the D is unclear. Trimming took 7 bases from V and 4 from J, leaving 13 bases between them. Germline V gene data show CDR1 as MNHEY and CDR2 as SVGAGI. The CDR3 extends over 13 amino acids. The CDR3 DNA reads TGTGCCAGCAATTATAAGGGTAGCACTGAAGCTTTCTTT. It yields the protein CASNYKGSTEAFF.

About this clonotype itself: Possible read error: a much larger clone is one base away. The chain combines TRBV7-7 with TRBJ2-5; D may match TRBD1 or TRBD2 (5 bases each). From germline, CDR1 is SSHAT and CDR2 FNYEAQ (reference sequence). This CDR3 region has 15 residues. This chain's CDR3 is CASSSLGTSQETQHF. In nucleotides, the CDR3 is TGTGCTAGCAGCTCCCTAGGGACGTCCCAAGAGACCCAGCACTTC.

This clonotype has only a few counts. The chain uses TRBV12-3 or TRBV12-4 and TRBJ1-1, with no clear D. The V gene lost 3 bases and the J gene lost 7 bases, with 12 bases spanning the gap. CDR3 size: 13 residues. The chain's CDR3 is CASSLNSRDEAFF. CDR3 bases: TGTGCCAGCAGTTTGAACTCCCGGGATGAAGCTTTCTTT.

The rearrangement links TRBV30 to TRBJ1-3; a weak D match, TRBD1 (6 bases). There are 14 residues in the CDR3. Germline CDR1 and CDR2: GTSNPN and SVGIG (reference sequence). Between the trimmed V and J ends, which lost 1 base and 2 bases, there was a span of 9 bases. The CDR3 nucleotides are TGTGCCTGGAGTGGTAAGGGGGCTGGAAACACCATATATTTT. Encoded protein: CAWSGKGAGNTIYF.

This clonotype has at least ten counts. V gene TRBV6-5 combines with J gene TRBJ1-1; the D gene is possibly TRBD1 (5 bases). V dropped 2 bases and J dropped 5 bases, with 15 bases sitting between them. The CDR3 has 15 residues. The germline V gene has CDR1 MNHEY and CDR2 SVGAGI. CDR3 amino acids: CASSYGEGWSTEAFF. For the CDR3, the DNA is TGTGCCAGCAGTTACGGGGAGGGGTGGAGTACTGAAGCTTTCTTT.

Only a few counts were recorded for this clonotype. V usage is TRBV29-1 and J usage is TRBJ1-2, with D possibly TRBD1 on 5 matching bases. From germline, CDR1 is SQVTM and CDR2 ANQGSEA. The CDR3 spans 15 residues. Trimming took off 5 bases at V and 5 bases at J, with 21 bases between the two ends. Here the CDR3 reads CSVRVAGTFAYGYTF. CDR3 DNA sequence: TGCAGCGTTAGAGTGGCAGGGACCTTCGCTTATGGCTACACCTTC.

The rearrangement links TRBV7-9 to TRBJ1-6, with TRBD1 matching 7 bases. V was pared by 5 bases and J by 6 bases, with 10 bases of the junction left unmatched. This CDR3 comprises 16 residues. Germline V lookup: CDR1 SEHNR, CDR2 FQNEAQ (reference sequence). In DNA form, the CDR3 reads TGTGCCAGCAGCCCAACAGGGGACACTCTTAATTCACCCCTCCACTTT. It specifies CASSPTGDTLNSPLHF. Full variable domain (remainder filled in from reference TRBV7-9 and TRBJ1-6): DTGVSQNPRHKITKRGQNVTFRCDPISEHNRLYWYRQTLGQGPEFLTYFQNEAQLEKSRLLSDRFSAERPKGSFSTLEIQRTEQGDSAMYLCASSPTGDTLNSPLHFGNGTRLTVT.

The table lists this clonotype with a few counts. The genes are TRBV20-1 and TRBJ1-4; D gene ambiguous. CDR3 size: 13 residues. In germline, CDR1 is DFQATT, CDR2 SNEGSKA (reference sequence). Deletions cut 5 bases from V and 8 bases from J, with 15 bases between. The CDR3 DNA is TGCAGTGCTGAGACACCCATGGGAGAAAAACTGTTTTTT. Translation gives CSAETPMGEKLFF.

The chain couples TRBV6-1 to TRBJ1-2, with TRBD1 as a possible D gene (6 bases). Germline CDR1 is MNHNS and CDR2 is SASEGT. Trimming removed 5 bases at V and 3 bases at J, with 16 bases between. The CDR3 sequence is 15 residues long. As DNA, the CDR3 is TGTGCCAGCAGTCTCGCCCAGGGGCCCGACTATGGCTACACCTTC. Amino acid sequence: CASSLAQGPDYGYTF.

CDR3 protein: CASGGTGTRNQPQHF. As DNA, the CDR3 is TGCGCCAGCGGGGGGACCGGGACACGTAATCAGCCCCAGCATTTT. The chain carries TRBV10-2 and TRBJ1-5; a weak D match, TRBD1 (6 bases). Deletions cut 8 bases from V and 4 bases from J, with 18 bases between. Looked up from germline, CDR1 is WSHSY and CDR2 is SAAADI. This CDR3 has 15 amino acids.

A remark on this clonotype: This is likely an artifact of a read error, given a far larger clone one base away. The V and J genes are TRBV12-3 or TRBV12-4 and TRBJ2-5, with TRBD2 matching 14 bases. The CDR3 totals 19 residues. V lost 3 bases, J lost 11 bases, and 20 bases stayed unmatched. DNA for the CDR3: TGTGCCAGCAGTTTGACTAGCGGGGGGGCCTTGGCCCTCTACAATGAGCAGTACTTC. Amino acid sequence: CASSLTSGGALALYNEQYF.